A single sample is the source of the 25 T cell receptor beta chains below, sequenced in a study of shared clonotypes between healthy human individuals. Sequencing used immunoSEQ multiplex PCR; TCRdb keeps in-frame clones, though not all of them. Among some 2.3 million clones, 80% to 95% were seen once, and the ten largest hold under 0.45%. The material sequenced was naive CD4+ T cells from PBMCs. Subset described: CD45RA+ positively selected. These receptors originate from a man younger than 35 in good health. Some clones in this sample may be carry-over from other donors' samples.

The chain is built from TRBV4-2 and TRBJ2-1; D remains unclear. The CDR3 is 13 residues long. CDR1 and CDR2 from the germline V gene are LGHNA and YNFKEQ. Trimming shortened V by 1 base and J by 12 bases, and 13 bases separated the two germline ends. CDR3 sequence reads: CASSQVGGAWQFF. For the CDR3, the DNA is TGTGCCAGCAGCCAAGTCGGTGGCGCGTGGCAGTTCTTC.

V gene TRBV28 combines with J gene TRBJ1-5; 7 bases match TRBD1. V lost 9 bases and J lost 6; bases outside the gene matches: 35. The CDR3 extends over 22 amino acids. Germline CDR1 MDHEN, CDR2 SYDVKM. The CDR3 sequence: CASLALREPTFNAQGRGQPQHF. DNA of the CDR3: TGTGCCAGTTTAGCTCTCCGGGAGCCTACCTTCAATGCACAGGGGAGAGGTCAGCCCCAGCATTTT.

The CDR3 nucleotides are TGCGCCAGCAGCCAACCAACAGGGGCCGGTCAGCCCCAGCATTTT. Translating gives CASSQPTGAGQPQHF. The V call is TRBV4-1, the J call TRBJ1-5; 7 positions agree with TRBD1. Germline trimming cut 2 bases from V and 6 bases from J; bases unmatched to any gene: 7. This CDR3 is built from 15 residues. The germline V gene has CDR1 MGHRA and CDR2 YSYEKL.

In regard to this clone: The same CDR3 can be traced to other DNA sequences in this sample. The chain's CDR3 is CASSLTRDTEAFF. The CDR3, as DNA: TGTGCCAGCAGCTTAACGCGGGACACTGAAGCTTTCTTT. V is TRBV7-3 and J is TRBJ1-1; D gene ambiguous. The CDR3 runs to 13 residues. V was pared by 0 bases and J by 3 bases, with 5 bases between. CDR1 SGHTA and CDR2 FQGTGA come from the germline V gene.

This clone was observed a single time. The rearrangement joins TRBV20-1 to TRBJ2-1; no clear D. The CDR3 runs to 11 residues. V shed 6 bases and J shed 10 bases, with 13 bases lying between them. In germline, CDR1 is DFQATT, CDR2 SNEGSKA (reference sequence). In DNA form, the CDR3 reads TGCAGTGCCCAGTCGCAAAGGGAGCAGTTCTTC. It codes for CSAQSQREQFF.

This clone showed up just once. The V and J genes are TRBV15 and TRBJ2-7, with a possible D match to TRBD2 (6 bases). Trimming took 5 bases from V and 3 from J, leaving 11 bases between them. The CDR3 is 13 residues long. Looked up from germline, CDR1 is LNHNV and CDR2 is YYDKDF (reference sequence). CDR3: CATSGGSFYEQYF. The DNA for the CDR3 is TGTGCCACCAGCGGGGGGTCCTTCTACGAGCAGTACTTC.

V is TRBV18 and J is TRBJ1-3; TRBD1 agrees at 10 bases. V shed 4 bases and J 9 bases; nucleotides not matched to a gene: 6. The CDR3 totals 14 residues. Germline assignment: CDR1 KGHSH and CDR2 LQKENI. The DNA of the CDR3 is TGTGCCAGCTCACGCGGCGGGACAGGGGTCACCATATATTTT. This gives the protein CASSRGGTGVTIYF.

The rearrangement uses TRBV6-5 and TRBJ2-6; tentatively, D is TRBD2 (5 bases). Between the trimmed V and J ends, which lost 2 bases and 2 bases, there was a span of 7 bases. CDR1 is MNHEY and CDR2 is SVGAGI in the germline V gene. CDR3 length equals 15 residues. The CDR3 DNA sequence: TGTGCCAGCAGTTACACGGGAACTGGGGCCAACGTCCTGACTTTC. It translates to CASSYTGTGANVLTF.

This clone was recorded once. The chain combines TRBV7-2 with TRBJ2-3; D unresolved. Trimming took off 4 bases at V and 0 bases at J, with 8 bases between the two ends. The CDR3 loop spans 14 amino acids. Germline CDR1 and CDR2: SGHTA and FQGNSA. This chain's CDR3 is CASSYQMSTDTQYF. For the CDR3, the DNA is TGTGCCAGCAGCTACCAAATGAGCACAGATACGCAGTATTTT.

The sample holds one count of this clone. This chain uses TRBV11-3 with TRBJ2-7, with D maybe TRBD2 (7 bases). The CDR3 covers 14 residues. V was pared by 2 bases and J by 7 bases, with 15 bases between. CDR1 is SGHNT and CDR2 is YENEEA in the germline V gene. In DNA, the CDR3 is TGTGCCAGCAGCTTAAGGGGGGGAGTGGGAGAGCAGTACTTC. This encodes CASSLRGGVGEQYF.

This chain connects TRBV4-3 to TRBJ2-1; D possibly corresponds to TRBD1 (6 bases). The CDR3 is 16 residues long. V was trimmed by 3 bases and J by 0 bases, leaving 12 bases between them. Germline V gene lookup returns CDR1 LGHNA and CDR2 YSLEER. CDR3 coding DNA: TGCGCCAGCAGCCAGTCGGGACACATCTCCTACAATGAGCAGTTCTTC. Residues: CASSQSGHISYNEQFF.

This clone was detected a few times. The chain employs TRBV11-2 and TRBJ2-2, with D perhaps TRBD2 (6 bases). The germline V and J ends were trimmed by 5 bases and 1 base, with 11 bases remaining between them. Germline V gene sequence: CDR1 SGHAT, CDR2 FQNNGV. The CDR3 has 15 amino acids. This CDR3 is CASSLGGRNTGELFF. The CDR3 DNA reads as TGTGCCAGCAGCCTCGGAGGGAGGAACACCGGGGAGCTGTTTTTT.

This chain links TRBV18 with TRBJ2-1; 12 bases are shared with TRBD2. Trimming cost V 4 bases and J 0 bases; bases outside gene matches: 10. The germline CDR1 and CDR2 sequences are KGHSH and LQKENI. CDR3 length: 19 amino acids. CDR3 DNA sequence: TGTGCCAGCTCACAAAGAGGGACTAGCGGGTTGAGCTCCTACAATGAGCAGTTCTTC. Translated, it gives CASSQRGTSGLSSYNEQFF.

The J gene is TRBJ2-3, the V gene TRBV28, with D tentatively TRBD1 or TRBD2 (5 bases each). The CDR3 covers 16 residues. Germline CDR1 is MDHEN and CDR2 is SYDVKM. Trimming shortened V by 3 bases and J by 0 bases, and 13 bases separated the two germline ends. The CDR3 is CASSFSQGASTDTQYF. The CDR3 DNA reads as TGTGCCAGCAGTTTCTCCCAGGGAGCTAGCACAGATACGCAGTATTTT.

The chain uses TRBV29-1 and TRBJ2-4; D unclear. The CDR3 is 13 amino acids. From germline, CDR1 is SQVTM and CDR2 ANQGSEA. V lost 7 bases, J lost 5 bases, and 15 bases lay in between. The CDR3 nucleotides are TGCAGCGGCCTTTCTCCTGGGGAAAACATTCAGTACTTC. Its translation: CSGLSPGENIQYF.

The V gene is TRBV5-1, the J gene TRBJ1-1, with no clear D. In germline, CDR1 is SGHRS, CDR2 YFSETQ. Deletions cut 6 bases from V and 6 bases from J, with 18 bases between. CDR3 length equals 14 residues. CDR3 residues: CASTNPGGDAEAFF. Written as DNA, the CDR3 is TGCGCCAGCACCAACCCGGGAGGCGATGCTGAAGCTTTCTTT.

The chain recombines TRBV6-6 with TRBJ2-7; TRBD2 matches at 11 bases. CDR3 length equals 13 residues. V shed 5 bases, J shed 9 bases, and the junction held 6 bases outside the gene matches. The V gene's germline CDR1 is MNHNY and CDR2 SVGAGI (reference sequence). For the CDR3, the DNA is TGTGCCAGCAGTCTTCCACTAGCGGGGGTGCAGTACTTC. It specifies CASSLPLAGVQYF.

This rearrangement joins TRBV9 to TRBJ2-1, with D possibly matching TRBD2 (5 bases). V was shortened by 4 bases and J by 1 base, with 15 bases between the two germline ends. Germline V CDR1 and CDR2: SGDLS, YYNGEE. This CDR3 is built from 16 residues. The CDR3 sequence is CASSFGTGGSYNEQFF. The CDR3 nucleotides read TGTGCCAGCAGCTTCGGTACTGGAGGTTCCTACAATGAGCAGTTCTTC.

The chain couples TRBV5-1 to TRBJ2-5; D gene unclear. The ends were cut back, 0 bases at V and 9 bases at J, with 9 bases in the middle. Germline CDR1 and CDR2: SGHRS and YFSETQ. CDR3 length: 12 amino acids. The CDR3 here is CASSLEVRAQYF. CDR3 DNA sequence: TGCGCCAGCAGCTTGGAAGTTCGGGCCCAGTACTTC.

The chain is built from TRBV5-4 and TRBJ2-1; D is uncertain. The CDR3 covers 16 residues. Trimming shortened V by 1 base and J by 0 bases, and 11 bases separated the two germline ends. Germline-derived CDR1 and CDR2 are SGHNT and YYREEE (reference sequence). The CDR3: CASSLSPASSYNEQFF. CDR3 DNA: TGTGCCAGCAGCTTGAGTCCGGCGAGCTCCTACAATGAGCAGTTCTTC.

The J gene is TRBJ2-3, the V gene TRBV2, with TRBD2 identical over 14 bases. The germline V gene encodes CDR1 SNHLY and CDR2 FYNNEI. The CDR3 has 16 residues. Trimming removed 6 bases from V and 4 bases from J; junction bases left unmatched: 6. The CDR3: CASSLGLAGGSDTQYF. As DNA, the CDR3 is TGTGCCAGCAGCCTCGGACTAGCGGGAGGTTCAGATACGCAGTATTTT.

The chain has TRBV10-2 and TRBJ2-1, with TRBD2 matching 8 bases. The length of the CDR3 is 15 residues. With V trimmed by 6 bases and J by 7 bases, 11 bases remained unmatched. The germline gives CDR1 WSHSY, CDR2 SAAADI. The CDR3 protein is CASRIAGTSPNEQFF. The CDR3 region has the DNA TGCGCCAGCAGGATAGCCGGGACTAGTCCAAATGAGCAGTTCTTC.

As concerns this clone: The sample has other DNA sequences that encode this CDR3 too. This chain connects TRBV6-5 to TRBJ2-2; D remains unclear. V shed 6 bases and J shed 5 bases, with 7 bases lying between them. The germline CDR1 and CDR2 sequences are MNHEY and SVGAGI. CDR3 length: 12 residues. The DNA of the CDR3 is TGTGCCAGCAGCATTAGGACCGGGGAGCTGTTTTTT. Encoded protein: CASSIRTGELFF.

The chain joins TRBV19 to TRBJ2-1; D is possibly TRBD1 (6 bases). V gave up 6 bases and J gave up 3 bases, with 12 bases separating them. CDR3 length: 14 amino acids. The V gene's germline CDR1 is LNHDA and CDR2 SQIVND (reference sequence). This chain's CDR3 is CASRSGVLYNEQFF. CDR3 DNA: TGTGCCAGTAGATCAGGGGTCCTCTACAATGAGCAGTTCTTC.

About this clone itself: The sample carries other DNA sequences with the same CDR3. V is TRBV7-2 and J is TRBJ2-3; the D gene is possibly TRBD2 (6 bases). CDR1 is SGHTA and CDR2 is FQGNSA in the germline V gene. The V end lost 5 bases, the J end lost 0 bases, and 9 bases lay between the germline ends. The CDR3 sequence is 14 residues long. Here the CDR3 DNA reads TGTGCCAGCAGCCAAGCGGGTAGCACAGATACGCAGTATTTT. Amino acids: CASSQAGSTDTQYF.